The 9 T cell receptor beta chains given below trace back to one sample, sequenced in a study of T cells after yellow fever vaccination. TCRdb re-analysed the 5' RACE reads in MiXCR, keeping a single row per CDR3 protein. The sample lists 350,000 to 450,000 distinct CDR3 sequences; roughly 6.1% were seen once. The input for sequencing was PBMCs, taken 5 days after the yellow fever booster vaccination. These receptor sequences come from a young man who received the YFV17D yellow fever vaccine.

This clonotype was detected only a few times. The chain employs TRBV4-3 and TRBJ2-2, with D possibly matching TRBD1 (5 bases). V dropped 0 bases and J dropped 7 bases, with 9 bases sitting between them. Per germline, CDR1 LGHNA and CDR2 YSLEER. CDR3 size: 14 residues. CDR3 amino acids: CASSQEAGRGELFF. In DNA form, the CDR3 reads TGCGCCAGCAGCCAAGAGGCAGGGCGCGGGGAGCTGTTTTTT.

This clonotype showed up just a few times. V gene TRBV9 combines with J gene TRBJ2-5, with D possibly matching TRBD1 (6 bases). The CDR3 length is 16 residues. V dropped 0 bases and J dropped 0 bases, with 12 bases sitting between them. Germline CDR1 is SGDLS and CDR2 is YYNGEE. CDR3: CASSVGGGGNQETQYF. In DNA, the CDR3 is TGTGCCAGCAGCGTAGGAGGGGGTGGCAACCAAGAGACCCAGTACTTC.

This clonotype turned up a few times. V and J are TRBV7-2 and TRBJ1-4, with TRBD1 matching 10 bases. Germline lookup yields CDR1 SGHTA and CDR2 FQGNSA. The CDR3 totals 16 residues. V shed 1 base and J 12 bases; nucleotides not matched to a gene: 11. CDR3 amino acids: CASSLEGTGEARELFF. As DNA, the CDR3 is TGTGCCAGCAGCTTAGAAGGGACAGGGGAGGCCCGGGAACTGTTTTTT.

This clonotype was counted ten times or more. V usage is TRBV7-2 and J usage is TRBJ2-1; 14 nucleotides line up with TRBD2. Germline V CDR1 and CDR2: SGHTA, FQGNSA. V lost 5 bases, J lost 7 bases, and 7 bases stayed unmatched. CDR3 length: 16 residues. The CDR3 sequence is CASSPGTSGSRNEQFF. The CDR3 nucleotides are TGTGCCAGCAGCCCAGGGACTAGCGGGAGTCGGAATGAGCAGTTCTTC.

This clonotype was seen a few times. This rearrangement joins TRBV29-1 to TRBJ2-1, with 7 positions matching TRBD1. This CDR3 contains 11 residues. Germline CDR1 reads SQVTM; CDR2 reads ANQGSEA. The CDR3 DNA follows: TGCACGGGACAGCTTTACAATGAGCAGTTCTTC. Translated: CTGQLYNEQFF.

This clonotype was observed a handful of times. This sequence joins TRBV4-3 and TRBJ2-2; 7 positions match TRBD2. The V gene end was trimmed by 0 bases and the J gene end by 8 bases; junction bases not matched to a gene: 9. Germline assignment: CDR1 LGHNA and CDR2 YSLEER. The CDR3 contains 16 residues. This CDR3 is CASSQDMRERLGELFF. DNA of the CDR3: TGCGCCAGCAGCCAAGATATGCGGGAGCGACTGGGGGAGCTGTTTTTT.

The genes are TRBV3-1 and TRBJ1-2, with a weak D call TRBD1 (6 bases). V shed 0 bases and J shed 5 bases, with 10 bases lying between them. Germline CDR1 LGHDT, CDR2 YNNKEL (reference sequence). The length of the CDR3 is 14 residues. The DNA for the CDR3 is TGTGCCAGCAGCCAAGATGGCAGGGGATATGGCTACACCTTC. It specifies CASSQDGRGYGYTF. Based on the CDR3 plus reference TRBV3-1 and TRBJ1-2, the full variable domain is DTAVSQTPKYLVTQMGNDKSIKCEQNLGHDTMYWYKQDSKKFLKIMFSYNNKELIINETVPNRFSPKSPDKAHLNLHINSLELGDSAVYFCASSQDGRGYGYTFGSGTRLTVV.

The table lists this clonotype with a few counts. The chain links TRBV12-3 or TRBV12-4 to TRBJ2-7; tentative D call: TRBD1 (6 bases). The CDR3 is made up of 14 amino acids. Trimming left V 6 bases short and J 4 bases short, with 16 bases between. CDR3 in amino acids: CASSTGTMTYEQYF. CDR3 nucleotide sequence: TGTGCCAGCAGCACCGGGACAATGACTTACGAGCAGTACTTC.

The rearrangement links TRBV28 to TRBJ2-3, with 12 bases identical to TRBD1. In germline, CDR1 is MDHEN, CDR2 SYDVKM. The CDR3 is 15 amino acids. V was clipped by 6 bases and J by 6 bases; unmatched bases: 7. The CDR3 DNA reads as TGTGCCAGCAGCCGGGACAGGGGGCTGAGTGATACGCAGTATTTT. The encoded protein is CASSRDRGLSDTQYF.